The present T cell receptor (beta chain) was sequenced within a study of T cell responses to AZD1222 COVID-19 vaccine. Measured with immunoSEQ multiplex PCR; TCRdb has only the in-frame clones, and not every one. The table lists about 140,000 clones. The specimen sequenced was peripheral blood. The TCR originated in an adult in good health.

CDR3 amino acids: CASSFGGRDTGELFF. The CDR3, as DNA: TGTGCCAGCAGCTTCGGGGGGAGGGACACCGGGGAGCTGTTTTTT. The rearrangement joins TRBV5-4 to TRBJ2-2; TRBD2 matches 7 bases. Germline CDR1 reads SGHNT; CDR2 reads YYREEE (reference sequence). The CDR3 totals 15 residues. With 2 bases clipped from V and 3 bases from J, the junction kept 4 bases outside the gene matches.